Here is one T cell receptor (beta chain) with its context. Antigen specificity is unknown. The assay was immunoSEQ multiplex PCR, and TCRdb's table has in-frame clones only and misses some. The sample carries tens of thousands of clones, over 75% recorded once. This sample stems from a study of T cell responses to AZD1222 COVID-19 vaccine. Notes on the study in general: Receipt of two AZD1222 doses was followed by a rise in Spike-specific TCR breadth and depth. No repertoire was sampled before or during the peak T cell response, only after it. Close to half of spike-specific TCRs reportedly recognize unmutated variant regions.

Trimming removed 4 bases from V and 14 bases from J, with 13 bases in between. The CDR3 sequence is 11 residues long. Germline V gene sequence: CDR1 MDHEN, CDR2 SYDVKM. The source of this sequence is an adult in good health. The sequencing here drew on peripheral blood, taken on day 0 of AZD1222 vaccination. The rearrangement links TRBV28 to TRBJ2-3; perhaps TRBD1 as D (6 bases). CDR3 in amino acids: CASSSPGTWYF. The CDR3 bases are TGTGCCAGCAGTTCTCCCGGGACATGGTATTTT. Using reference TRBV28 and TRBJ2-3 for the parts outside the CDR3, the full variable domain is DVKVTQSSRYLVKRTGEKVFLECVQDMDHENMFWYRQDPGLGLRLIYFSYDVKMKEKGDIPEGYSVSREKKERFSLILESASTNQTSMYLCASSSPGTWYFGPGTRLTVL.